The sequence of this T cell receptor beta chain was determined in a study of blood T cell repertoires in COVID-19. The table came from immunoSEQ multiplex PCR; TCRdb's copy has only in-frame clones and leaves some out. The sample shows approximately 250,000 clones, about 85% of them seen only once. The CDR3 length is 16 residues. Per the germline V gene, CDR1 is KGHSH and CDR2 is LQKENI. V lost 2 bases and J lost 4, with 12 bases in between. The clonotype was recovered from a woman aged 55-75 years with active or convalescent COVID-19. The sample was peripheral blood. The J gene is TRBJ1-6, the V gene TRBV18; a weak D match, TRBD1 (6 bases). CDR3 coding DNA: TGTGCCAGCTCACCAGAGGGGGGGGCATATAATTCACCCCTCCACTTT. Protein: CASSPEGGAYNSPLHF. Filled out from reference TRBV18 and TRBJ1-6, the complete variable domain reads NAGVMQNPRHLVRRRGQEARLRCSPMKGHSHVYWYRQLPEEGLKFMVYLQKENIIDESGMPKERFSAEFPKEGPSILRIQQVVRGDSAAYFCASSPEGGAYNSPLHFGNGTRLTVT.